This T cell receptor beta chain was identified during a study of blood T cell repertoires in COVID-19. Study details: Material from acute and convalescent COVID-19 was sourced from the United States, Italy and Spain.

Germline CDR1 and CDR2: MDHEN and SYDVKM. With 5 bases removed from V and 3 bases from J, the gap between germline ends came to 7 bases. This CDR3 spans 12 amino acids. Per the study methods: The assay estimated nucleated cells by amplifying reference gene primers. Assay used: immunoSEQ multiplex PCR; TCRdb lists only in-frame clones, some missing. Clone size and the V and J calls come from that table; the DNA yielded D and trimming. The table records 130,000 or so clones, more than 65% of them present only once. Sequencing input: peripheral blood. The TCR was taken from a human donor in a cohort sampled during active COVID-19. The chain couples TRBV28 to TRBJ2-5, with D unresolved. The CDR3 spells CASSSQKETQYF. Written as DNA, the CDR3 is TGTGCCAGCAGTAGTCAGAAAGAGACCCAGTACTTC.